One and the same sample provided the 10 T cell receptor beta chains below, sequenced in a study of T-cell memory formation after mild COVID-19. TCRdb re-called the 5' RACE reads with MiXCR, one entry per CDR3 protein. Among hundreds of thousands of distinct CDR3 sequences listed, around 27% were seen once. The sample comprised PBMCs or a T cell subset sorted from them (not recorded which). These receptor sequences come from an adult woman who had mild COVID-19 (a few samples of this study predate the infection). Cell type and time point are not known.

The V gene is TRBV12-3 or TRBV12-4, the J gene TRBJ1-4; 9 positions agree with TRBD1. With 3 bases clipped from V and 7 bases from J, the junction kept 12 bases outside the gene matches. The CDR3 runs 17 residues. This CDR3 is CASSFRALTGGTEKLFF. The CDR3, as DNA: TGTGCCAGCAGTTTCCGCGCTCTGACAGGGGGTACTGAAAAACTGTTTTTT.

The CDR3 protein is CASSYGQGGHQYF. The CDR3 DNA reads TGTGCCAGCAGTTACGGACAGGGAGGGCATCAGTACTTC. The chain combines TRBV6-5 with TRBJ2-4; possible D gene TRBD1, 8 bases. V lost 2 bases and J lost 12, with 14 bases in between. CDR3 length: 13 amino acids. Germline loops: CDR1 MNHEY, CDR2 SVGAGI.

This rearrangement joins TRBV30 to TRBJ1-4; no definite D call. The CDR3 extends over 13 amino acids. V shed 3 bases and J shed 8 bases, with 13 bases lying between them. Germline CDR1 is GTSNPN and CDR2 is SVGIG (reference sequence). CDR3 residues: CAWSNGREEKLFF. Here the CDR3 DNA reads TGTGCCTGGAGCAACGGTCGTGAAGAAAAACTGTTTTTT. The whole variable domain, filled in from reference TRBV30 and TRBJ1-4, reads SQTIHQWPATLVQPVGSPLSLECTVEGTSNPNLYWYRQAAGRGLQLLFYSVGIGQISSEVPQNLSASRPQDRQFILSSKKLLLSDSGFYLCAWSNGREEKLFFGSGTQLSVL.

This clonotype was counted only a few times. The rearrangement links TRBV5-1 to TRBJ2-7; D gene unclear. The length of the CDR3 is 15 residues. Deletions cut 0 bases from V and 5 bases from J, with 15 bases between. Germline CDR1 SGHRS, CDR2 YFSETQ. CDR3 DNA sequence: TGCGCCAGCAGCTTGGAACTACTCTCGGCCCACGAGCAGTACTTC. This translates into CASSLELLSAHEQYF.

This clonotype was counted ten times or more. V and J are TRBV30 and TRBJ2-6; the match to TRBD2 covers 7 bases. Germline CDR1 and CDR2: GTSNPN and SVGIG (reference sequence). V lost 8 bases and J lost 0; bases outside the gene matches: 10. The CDR3 consists of 16 residues. The CDR3 loop is CAIGGVTYSGANVLTF. The CDR3 region has the DNA TGTGCCATTGGGGGGGTCACATACTCTGGGGCCAACGTCCTGACTTTC. Using reference TRBV30 and TRBJ2-6 for the parts outside the CDR3, the full variable domain is SQTIHQWPATLVQPVGSPLSLECTVEGTSNPNLYWYRQAAGRGLQLLFYSVGIGQISSEVPQNLSASRPQDRQFILSSKKLLLSDSGFYLCAIGGVTYSGANVLTFGAGSRLTVL.

This clonotype has a handful of counts. The chain has TRBV6-5 and TRBJ2-1; 11 bases match TRBD2. The junction had 8 bases not matched to a gene; V was cut back by 7 bases and J by 6 bases. Per germline, CDR1 MNHEY and CDR2 SVGAGI. The CDR3 covers 15 residues. The CDR3 region is CASIPLAGVANEQFF. CDR3 DNA sequence: TGTGCCAGCATCCCACTAGCGGGAGTTGCCAATGAGCAGTTCTTC.

The chain links TRBV29-1 to TRBJ2-2; a weak D match, TRBD1 (6 bases). CDR3 length: 13 amino acids. V was trimmed by 8 bases and J by 1 base, leaving 11 bases between them. CDR1 is SQVTM, CDR2 ANQGSEA, per germline. CDR3 loop: CSYLDRNTGELFF. The CDR3 nucleotides are TGCAGCTATCTGGACAGGAACACCGGGGAGCTGTTTTTT.

This chain connects TRBV27 to TRBJ1-6, with D possibly matching TRBD1 (5 bases). V lost 5 bases, J lost 7 bases, and 9 bases lay in between. The CDR3 has 13 residues. Germline V gene lookup returns CDR1 MNHEY and CDR2 SMNVEV (reference sequence). The CDR3 here is CASSREGNSPLHF. The CDR3 DNA reads as TGTGCCAGCAGTCGTGAGGGGAATTCACCCCTCCACTTT.

This clonotype was counted many times. This chain links TRBV5-1 with TRBJ2-5; TRBD1 or TRBD2 may be the D gene (5 bases each). Germline V gene sequence: CDR1 SGHRS, CDR2 YFSETQ. There are 13 residues in the CDR3. Trimming stripped 0 bases from V and 4 bases from J, with 7 bases between. CDR3 DNA: TGCGCCAGCAGCTTGGGTGGGGGAGAGACCCAGTACTTC. Encoded protein: CASSLGGGETQYF.

This clonotype was recorded a few times. The V and J genes are TRBV7-6 and TRBJ2-3, with 11 bases lining up with TRBD2. Germline V gene data show CDR1 as SGHVS and CDR2 as FNYEAQ. The J segment lost 5 bases and the V segment lost 4 bases, leaving 8 bases of the junction unmatched. This CDR3 region has 16 residues. The DNA of the CDR3 is TGTGCCAGCAGCTCCCTTAGCGGGGGGGCCCTAGATACGCAGTATTTT. Its translation: CASSSLSGGALDTQYF.